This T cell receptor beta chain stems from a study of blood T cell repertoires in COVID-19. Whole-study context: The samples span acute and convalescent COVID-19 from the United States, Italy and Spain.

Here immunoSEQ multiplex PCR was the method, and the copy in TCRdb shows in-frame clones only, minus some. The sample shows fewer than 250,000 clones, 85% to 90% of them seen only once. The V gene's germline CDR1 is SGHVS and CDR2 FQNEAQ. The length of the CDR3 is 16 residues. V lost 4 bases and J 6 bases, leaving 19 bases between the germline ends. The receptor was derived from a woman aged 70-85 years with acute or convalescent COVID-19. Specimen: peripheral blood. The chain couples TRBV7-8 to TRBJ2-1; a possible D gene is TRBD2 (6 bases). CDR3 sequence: CASSSPPGLVLNEQFF. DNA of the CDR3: TGTGCCAGCAGCTCTCCCCCGGGACTTGTCCTCAATGAGCAGTTCTTC.